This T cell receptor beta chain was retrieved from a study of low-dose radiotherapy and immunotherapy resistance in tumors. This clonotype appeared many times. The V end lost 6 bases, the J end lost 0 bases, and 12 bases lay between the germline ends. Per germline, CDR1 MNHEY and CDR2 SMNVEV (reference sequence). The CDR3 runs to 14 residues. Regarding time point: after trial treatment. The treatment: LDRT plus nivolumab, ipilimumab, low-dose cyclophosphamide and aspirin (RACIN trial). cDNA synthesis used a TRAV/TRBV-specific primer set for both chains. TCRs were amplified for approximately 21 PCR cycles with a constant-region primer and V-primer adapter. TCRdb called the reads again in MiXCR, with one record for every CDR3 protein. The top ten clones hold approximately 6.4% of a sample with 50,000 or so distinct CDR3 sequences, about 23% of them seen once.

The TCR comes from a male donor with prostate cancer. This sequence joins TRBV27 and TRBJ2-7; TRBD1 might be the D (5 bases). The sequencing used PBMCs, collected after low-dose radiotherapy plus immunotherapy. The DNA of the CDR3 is TGTGCCAGCAGAAAAGACAGAAACTCCTACGAGCAGTACTTC. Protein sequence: CASRKDRNSYEQYF.